The rows below give T cell receptor beta chains drawn from one sample of a study of T cells in Graves' hyperthyroidism and ophthalmopathy. MiXCR, applied by TCRdb to the multiplex PCR reads, yields one record per CDR3 protein. The sample includes around 350,000 distinct CDR3 sequences, about 15% of them seen just once. Sequences were obtained from blood. These receptors were taken from a woman aged 55-70 years with Graves' ophthalmopathy. Each CDR3 is given with its conserved first and last residue. D genes are given only for firm matches. Some rows mark clone size as missing; the rest say once, few, many or name a class of expanded clone.

>many|TRBV3-1|TRBJ2-7|TRBD1
CASSRQGAYEQYF
TGTGCCAGCAGCCGGCAGGGGGCTTACGAGCAGTACTTC
>many|TRBV12-3/TRBV12-4|TRBJ1-2|TRBD1
CASSPGGDYGYTF
TGTGCCAGCTCACCAGGGGGCGACTATGGCTACACCTTC
>many|TRBV5-5|TRBJ1-4|.
CASSFENPTIHEKLFF
TGTGCCAGCAGCTTTGAGAACCCGACCATTCATGAAAAACTGTTTTTT
>few|TRBV4-1|TRBJ1-5|TRBD1
CASSQDPNRGDNQPQHF
TGCGCCAGCAGCCAAGATCCAAACAGGGGCGACAATCAGCCCCAGCATTTT
>.|TRBV5-1|TRBJ1-5|.
CASSGSGAPGEPQHF
TGCGCCAGCAGCGGATCAGGGGCTCCTGGGGAGCCCCAGCATTTT
>.|TRBV6-9|TRBJ1-6|.
CASSDSSSYNSPLHF
TGTGCCAGCAGTGATTCCAGCTCCTATAATTCACCCCTCCACTTT
>many|TRBV27|TRBJ2-7|.
CASSFSKGSYEQYF
TGTGCCAGCAGTTTTAGTAAGGGCTCCTACGAGCAGTACTTC
>few|TRBV6-1|TRBJ2-3|.
CAGSDLGDTQYF
TGTGCCGGCAGTGATTTGGGAGATACGCAGTATTTT
>many|TRBV5-1|TRBJ2-1|.
CASSLAVGEYNEQFF
TGCGCCAGCAGCTTGGCAGTGGGGGAATACAATGAGCAGTTCTTC
>few|TRBV28|TRBJ2-1|TRBD2
CASSLSLAGGIDEQFF
TGTGCCAGCAGTTTGTCTTTAGCGGGAGGTATCGATGAGCAGTTCTTC
>many|TRBV7-9|TRBJ2-5|.
CASSLARGQRFGETQYF
TGTGCCAGCAGCTTAGCACGGGGACAACGGTTTGGAGAGACCCAGTACTTC